Detailed here is one T cell receptor (beta chain). Its antigen is undetermined. This specimen belongs to a study of CXCR3-negative and CXCR3-positive naive CD8 T cells. Study-wide context: Roughly 1.5 +/- 0.3 million TRB reads came from each library, giving some 150 million in total.

Via 5' RACE with UMI labels, TRB cDNA libraries were prepared. Each CDR3 protein gets one entry in TCRdb, which reprocessed the 5' RACE reads and gives no DNA. The table lists over 55,000 distinct CDR3 sequences, with around 24% in the top ten. The CDR3 is made up of 14 amino acids. Germline values: CDR1 MGHRA, CDR2 YSYEKL. Study-wide points: Similar TRBV-TRBJ gene usage was seen in naive CXCR3-negative and CXCR3-positive cells, but not in memory cells. Similar levels of surface CD5 were seen between naive subsets; TCR strength was inferred from TRB CDR3 properties. Freshly isolated PBMCs were used in most assays, given partial CXCR3 loss after freezing.

The clonotype was recovered from a human donor in good health. Some clones in this sample may be carry-over from other donors' samples. What was sequenced was memory CD8+ T cells from blood. This chain joins TRBV4-1 and TRBJ1-1; TCRdb designates TRBD1, a call that cannot be tested without DNA. The chain's CDR3 is CASSYYTGGTEAFF.